The present entry profiles one T cell receptor beta chain with its context. The specificity of this receptor is unknown. Per-base qualities were not stored, and no clone one base away is much larger. These data originate in a study of blood T cell repertoires in COVID-19 (dated by TCRdb to 2020 to 2021). With regard to the full study: Samples from collaborators originated in the United States, Italy and Spain and spanned both the acute and convalescent phases of COVID-19. The prospective study material was composed of cDNA or gDNA derived from T cells, B-cell-depleted T cells, or PBMCs. Deeply sampled blood TCRbeta repertoires from subjects exposed to, actively infected with, or recovered from COVID-19 were included in the dataset. The repertoires were made available in a free public database intended to serve as a resource for research on the immune response to SARS-CoV-2. The samples were drawn from two sources: the first 160 participants of the ongoing ImmuneRACE study, and 1,200 or so subjects contributed by 6 global collaborators. Nearly every sample came with metadata listing a de-identified subject ID, COVID-19 status, age in years and sex. HLA class I and class II types, where available, came from metadata supplied by the sample provider rather than from assay-based typing. The paper's findings and limits, for the study overall: How much clinical and demographic metadata was included differed by source and by participant, and the metadata was provided uncurated.

TCRbeta CDR3 regions were amplified from genomic DNA by means of the immunoSEQ Assay, a bias-controlled multiplex PCR. For the original study's pipeline: The number of nucleated cells in each sample was estimated by amplification of reference gene primers within the assay. Sequence reads were collapsed and filtered to measure the absolute abundance of every unique TCRbeta CDR3 rearrangement. For each sample, productive Simpson clonality was calculated as the square root of Simpson's diversity index across productive rearrangements. In its TCRdb copy, this immuneACCESS table keeps in-frame sequences only and misses some clones. Where compared with another copy, unresolved V genes explain less than half of these, and the others have no known cause. V and J calls plus clone size are reproduced from that table; the DNA served to infer D and trimming. Across this sample there are about 240,000 clones, with 86% seen only once. The ten largest clonotypes hold 12% of the sample.

Whole blood was collected in K2EDTA tubes by collaborating institutions according to the institutions' own protocols. For TCRbeta analysis, collaborator samples were shipped as frozen whole blood, as isolated PBMCs, or as DNA extracted from either sample type. The germline V gene supplies CDR1 SNHLY and CDR2 FYNNEI. Including cysteine and phenylalanine, the CDR3 has 14 amino acids. Only the CDR3 DNA is retained, 42 bases long and in frame from the first base. V and J lose 4 bases and 3 bases, and a span of 10 bases separates them. The clonotype originates from a man older than 75 with acute or convalescent COVID-19. The sequencing sample was made of peripheral blood. The rearranged chain carries TRBV2 and TRBJ2-1; the D gene is possibly TRBD1, with 5 bases matching. In nucleotide form, the sequence is TGTGCCAGCAGTGGGACAAGTGTCTACAATGAGCAGTTCTTC. This encodes CASSGTSVYNEQFF.